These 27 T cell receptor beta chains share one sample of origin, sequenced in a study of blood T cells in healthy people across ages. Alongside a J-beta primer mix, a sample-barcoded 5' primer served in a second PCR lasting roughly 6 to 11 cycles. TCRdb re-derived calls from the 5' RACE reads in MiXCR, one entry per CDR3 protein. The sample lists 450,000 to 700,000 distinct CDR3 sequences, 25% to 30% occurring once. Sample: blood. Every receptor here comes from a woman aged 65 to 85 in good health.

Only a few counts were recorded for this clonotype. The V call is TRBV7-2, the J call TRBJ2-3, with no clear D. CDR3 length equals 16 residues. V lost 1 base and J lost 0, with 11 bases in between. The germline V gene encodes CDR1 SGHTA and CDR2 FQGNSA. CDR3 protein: CASSLVAAVSTDTQYF. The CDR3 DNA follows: TGTGCCAGCAGCTTAGTTGCGGCGGTTAGCACAGATACGCAGTATTTT.

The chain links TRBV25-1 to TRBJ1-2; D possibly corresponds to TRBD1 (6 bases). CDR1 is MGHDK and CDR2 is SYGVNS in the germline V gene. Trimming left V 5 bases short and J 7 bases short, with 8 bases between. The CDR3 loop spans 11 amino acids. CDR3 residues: CASSTGFGYTF. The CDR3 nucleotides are TGTGCCAGCAGTACAGGGTTTGGCTACACCTTC.

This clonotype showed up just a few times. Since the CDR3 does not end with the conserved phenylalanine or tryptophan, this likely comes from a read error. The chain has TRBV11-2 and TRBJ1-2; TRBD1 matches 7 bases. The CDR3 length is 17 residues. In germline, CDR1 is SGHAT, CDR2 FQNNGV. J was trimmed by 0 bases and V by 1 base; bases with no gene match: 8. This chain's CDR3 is CASSLGTGGTSNYGYTV. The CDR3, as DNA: TGTGCCAGCAGCTTAGGGACAGGAGGGACCTCTAACTATGGCTACACCGTC.

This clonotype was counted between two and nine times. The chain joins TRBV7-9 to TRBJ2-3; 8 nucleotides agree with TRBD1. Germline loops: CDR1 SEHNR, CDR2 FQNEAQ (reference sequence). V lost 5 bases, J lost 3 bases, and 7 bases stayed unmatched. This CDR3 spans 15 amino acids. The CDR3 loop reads CASSVRDRITDTQYF. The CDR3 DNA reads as TGTGCCAGCAGCGTACGGGACAGGATAACAGATACGCAGTATTTT.

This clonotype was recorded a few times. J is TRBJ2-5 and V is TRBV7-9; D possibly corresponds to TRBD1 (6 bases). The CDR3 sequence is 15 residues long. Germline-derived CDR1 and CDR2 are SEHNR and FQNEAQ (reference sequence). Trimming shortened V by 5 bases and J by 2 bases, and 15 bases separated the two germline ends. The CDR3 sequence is CASSPQGRGQETQYF. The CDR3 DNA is TGTGCCAGCAGCCCACAGGGTAGGGGACAAGAGACCCAGTACTTC.

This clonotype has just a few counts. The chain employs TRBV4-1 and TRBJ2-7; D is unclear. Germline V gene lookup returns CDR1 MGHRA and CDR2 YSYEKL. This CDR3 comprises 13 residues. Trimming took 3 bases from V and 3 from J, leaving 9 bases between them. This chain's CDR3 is CASSQGNSYEQYF. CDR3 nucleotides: TGCGCCAGCAGCCAGGGAAACAGCTACGAGCAGTACTTC.

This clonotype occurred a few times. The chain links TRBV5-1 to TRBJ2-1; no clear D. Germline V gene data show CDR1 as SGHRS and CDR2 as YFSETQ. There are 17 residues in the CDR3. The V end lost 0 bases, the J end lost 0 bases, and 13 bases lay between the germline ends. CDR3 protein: CASSLGDSSGSYNEQFF. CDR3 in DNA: TGCGCCAGCAGCTTGGGAGATTCGTCCGGCTCCTACAATGAGCAGTTCTTC.

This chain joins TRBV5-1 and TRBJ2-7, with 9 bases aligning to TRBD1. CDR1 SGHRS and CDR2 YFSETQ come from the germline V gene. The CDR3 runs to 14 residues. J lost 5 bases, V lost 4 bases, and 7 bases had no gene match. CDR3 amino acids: CASSPGTGINEQYF. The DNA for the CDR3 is TGCGCCAGCAGCCCCGGGACAGGGATAAACGAGCAGTACTTC.

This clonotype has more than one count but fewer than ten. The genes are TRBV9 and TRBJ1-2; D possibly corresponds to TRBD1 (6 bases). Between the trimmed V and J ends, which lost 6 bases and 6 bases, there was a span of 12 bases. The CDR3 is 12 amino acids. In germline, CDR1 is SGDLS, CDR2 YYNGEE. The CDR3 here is CASNSGDHGYTF. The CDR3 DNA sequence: TGTGCCAGCAATTCAGGGGATCATGGCTACACCTTC.

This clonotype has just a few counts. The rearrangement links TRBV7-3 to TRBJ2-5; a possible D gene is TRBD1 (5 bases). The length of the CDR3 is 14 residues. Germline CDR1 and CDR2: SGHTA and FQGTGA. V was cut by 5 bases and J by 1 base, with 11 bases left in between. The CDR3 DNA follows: TGTGCCAGCAGCCCAGGGTCGCCCCAAGAGACCCAGTACTTC. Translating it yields CASSPGSPQETQYF.

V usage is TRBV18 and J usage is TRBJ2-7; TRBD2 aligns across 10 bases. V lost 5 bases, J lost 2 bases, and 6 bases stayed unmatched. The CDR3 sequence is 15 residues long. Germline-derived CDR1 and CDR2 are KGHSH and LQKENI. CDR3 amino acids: CASSTTSGEAYEQYF. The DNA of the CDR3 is TGTGCCAGCTCAACTACTAGCGGGGAGGCCTACGAGCAGTACTTC.

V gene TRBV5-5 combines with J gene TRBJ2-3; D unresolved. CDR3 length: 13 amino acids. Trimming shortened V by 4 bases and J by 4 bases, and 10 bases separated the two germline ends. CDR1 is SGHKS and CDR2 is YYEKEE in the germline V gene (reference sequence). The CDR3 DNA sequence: TGTGCCAGCAGCCCCTTTAGCTCAGATACGCAGTATTTT. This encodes CASSPFSSDTQYF.

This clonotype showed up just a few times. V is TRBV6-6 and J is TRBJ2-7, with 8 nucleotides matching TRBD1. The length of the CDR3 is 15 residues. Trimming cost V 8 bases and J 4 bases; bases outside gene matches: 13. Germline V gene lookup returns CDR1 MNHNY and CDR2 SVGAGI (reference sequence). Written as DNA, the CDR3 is TGTGCCAGCTCCAAAGGTGGGGACAGGCGATACGAGCAGTACTTC. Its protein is CASSKGGDRRYEQYF.

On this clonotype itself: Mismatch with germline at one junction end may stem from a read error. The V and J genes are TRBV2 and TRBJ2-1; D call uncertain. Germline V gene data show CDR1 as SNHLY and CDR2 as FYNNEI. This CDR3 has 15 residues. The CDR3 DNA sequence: TGTGCCAGCAGTCGGACGGGTGAGTCCTACAATGGGCAGTTCTTC. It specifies CASSRTGESYNGQFF.

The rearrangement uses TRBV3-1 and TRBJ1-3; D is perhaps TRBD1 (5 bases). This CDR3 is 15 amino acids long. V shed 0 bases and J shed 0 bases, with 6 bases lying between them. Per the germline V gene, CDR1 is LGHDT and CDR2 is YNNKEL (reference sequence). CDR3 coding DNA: TGTGCCAGCAGCCAAGACAGGGCCTCTGGAAACACCATATATTTT. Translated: CASSQDRASGNTIYF. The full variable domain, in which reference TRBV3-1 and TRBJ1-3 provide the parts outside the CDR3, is DTAVSQTPKYLVTQMGNDKSIKCEQNLGHDTMYWYKQDSKKFLKIMFSYNNKELIINETVPNRFSPKSPDKAHLNLHINSLELGDSAVYFCASSQDRASGNTIYFGEGSWLTVV.

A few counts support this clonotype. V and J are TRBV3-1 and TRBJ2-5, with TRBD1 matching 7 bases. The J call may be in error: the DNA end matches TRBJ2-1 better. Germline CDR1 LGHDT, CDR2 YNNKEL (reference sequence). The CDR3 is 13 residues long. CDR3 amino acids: CASRFTGDDEQFF. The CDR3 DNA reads TGTGCCAGCAGATTCACAGGGGACGATGAGCAGTTCTTC.

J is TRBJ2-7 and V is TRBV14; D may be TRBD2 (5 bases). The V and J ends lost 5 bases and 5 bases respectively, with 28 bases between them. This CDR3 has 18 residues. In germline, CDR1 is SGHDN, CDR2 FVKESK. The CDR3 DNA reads TGTGCCAGCAGCGGAAGGACTCCTTTTCAGCTACAACGTAACGAGCAGTACTTC. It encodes CASSGRTPFQLQRNEQYF.

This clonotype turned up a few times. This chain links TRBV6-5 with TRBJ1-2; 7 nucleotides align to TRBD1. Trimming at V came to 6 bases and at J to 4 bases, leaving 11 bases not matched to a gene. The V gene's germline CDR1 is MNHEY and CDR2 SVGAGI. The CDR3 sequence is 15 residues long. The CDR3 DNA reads TGTGCCAGCAGATTGTATCGGGACAGCCTCTATGGCTACACCTTC. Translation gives CASRLYRDSLYGYTF.

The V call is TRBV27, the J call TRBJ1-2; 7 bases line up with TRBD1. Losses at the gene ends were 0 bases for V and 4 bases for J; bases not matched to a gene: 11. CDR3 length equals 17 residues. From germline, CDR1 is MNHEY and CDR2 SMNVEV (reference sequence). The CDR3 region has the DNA TGTGCCAGCAGTTTATCCCCCGGGTTAGGGGGCTCCTATGGCTACACCTTC. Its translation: CASSLSPGLGGSYGYTF.

This CDR3 reads CSARVGGAVDTQYF. In DNA form, the CDR3 reads TGCAGTGCTAGAGTTGGGGGGGCGGTGGATACGCAGTATTTT. V and J are TRBV20-1 and TRBJ2-3; D possibly corresponds to TRBD2 (7 bases). Germline V CDR1 and CDR2: DFQATT, SNEGSKA (reference sequence). The CDR3 loop spans 14 amino acids. V lost 1 base and J 6 bases, leaving 14 bases between the germline ends.

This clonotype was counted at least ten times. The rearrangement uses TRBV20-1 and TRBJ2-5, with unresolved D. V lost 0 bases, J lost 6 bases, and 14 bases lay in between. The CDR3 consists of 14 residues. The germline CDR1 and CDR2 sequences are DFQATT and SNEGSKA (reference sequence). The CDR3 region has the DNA TGCAGTGCTAGAGATCCCCAGGCTGGAAAGACCCAGTACTTC. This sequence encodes CSARDPQAGKTQYF.

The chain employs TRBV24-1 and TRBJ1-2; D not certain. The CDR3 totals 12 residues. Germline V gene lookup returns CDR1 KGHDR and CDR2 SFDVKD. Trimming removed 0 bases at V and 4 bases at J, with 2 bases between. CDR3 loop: CATSDLIYGYTF. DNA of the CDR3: TGTGCCACCAGTGATTTGATCTATGGCTACACCTTC.

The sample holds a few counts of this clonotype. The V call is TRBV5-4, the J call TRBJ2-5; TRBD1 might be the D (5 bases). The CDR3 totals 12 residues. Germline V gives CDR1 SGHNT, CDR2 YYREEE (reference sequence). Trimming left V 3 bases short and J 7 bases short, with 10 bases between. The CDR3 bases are TGTGCCAGCAGCTGGGGAAGGGGGACCCAGTACTTC. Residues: CASSWGRGTQYF.

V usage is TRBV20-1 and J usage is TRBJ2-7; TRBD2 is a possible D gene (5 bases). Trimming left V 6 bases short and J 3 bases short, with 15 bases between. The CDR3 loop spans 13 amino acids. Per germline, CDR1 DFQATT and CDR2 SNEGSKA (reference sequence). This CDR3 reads CSAPRAGNYEQYF. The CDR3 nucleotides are TGCAGTGCCCCGAGGGCGGGTAACTACGAGCAGTACTTC.

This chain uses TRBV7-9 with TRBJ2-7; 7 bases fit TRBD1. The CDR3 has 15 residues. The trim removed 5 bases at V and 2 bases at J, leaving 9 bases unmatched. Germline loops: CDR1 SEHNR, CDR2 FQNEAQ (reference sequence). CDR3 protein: CASSRTGDSPYEQYV. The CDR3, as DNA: TGTGCCAGCAGCCGTACAGGGGACAGCCCCTACGAGCAGTACGTC.

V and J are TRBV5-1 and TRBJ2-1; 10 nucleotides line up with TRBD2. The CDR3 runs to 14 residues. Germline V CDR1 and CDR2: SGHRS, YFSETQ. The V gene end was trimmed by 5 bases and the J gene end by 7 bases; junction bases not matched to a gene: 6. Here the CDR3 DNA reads TGCGCCAGCAGAGGGACTAGCGAAGGAAATGAGCAGTTCTTC. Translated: CASRGTSEGNEQFF.

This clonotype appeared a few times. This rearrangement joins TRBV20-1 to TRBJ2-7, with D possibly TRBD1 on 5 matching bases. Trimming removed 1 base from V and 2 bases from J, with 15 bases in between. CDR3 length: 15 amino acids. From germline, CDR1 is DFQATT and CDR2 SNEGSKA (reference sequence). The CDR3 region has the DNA TGCAGTGCTAGAGGCCAAGGGGTTCGAGCCTACGAGCAGTACTTC. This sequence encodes CSARGQGVRAYEQYF.